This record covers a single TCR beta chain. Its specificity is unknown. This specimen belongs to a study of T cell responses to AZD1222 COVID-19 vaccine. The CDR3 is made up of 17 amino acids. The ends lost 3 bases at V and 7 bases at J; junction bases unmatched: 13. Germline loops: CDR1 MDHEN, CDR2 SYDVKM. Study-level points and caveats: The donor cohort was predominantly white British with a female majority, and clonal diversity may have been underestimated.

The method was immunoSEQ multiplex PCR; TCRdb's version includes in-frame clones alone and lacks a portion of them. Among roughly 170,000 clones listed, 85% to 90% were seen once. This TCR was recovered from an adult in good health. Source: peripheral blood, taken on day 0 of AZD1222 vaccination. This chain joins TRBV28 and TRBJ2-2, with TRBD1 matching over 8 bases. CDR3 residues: CASSFLGQGEDFGELFF. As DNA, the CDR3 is TGTGCCAGCAGTTTCCTAGGACAGGGAGAAGATTTCGGGGAGCTGTTTTTT. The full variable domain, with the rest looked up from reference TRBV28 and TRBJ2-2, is DVKVTQSSRYLVKRTGEKVFLECVQDMDHENMFWYRQDPGLGLRLIYFSYDVKMKEKGDIPEGYSVSREKKERFSLILESASTNQTSMYLCASSFLGQGEDFGELFFGEGSRLTVL.